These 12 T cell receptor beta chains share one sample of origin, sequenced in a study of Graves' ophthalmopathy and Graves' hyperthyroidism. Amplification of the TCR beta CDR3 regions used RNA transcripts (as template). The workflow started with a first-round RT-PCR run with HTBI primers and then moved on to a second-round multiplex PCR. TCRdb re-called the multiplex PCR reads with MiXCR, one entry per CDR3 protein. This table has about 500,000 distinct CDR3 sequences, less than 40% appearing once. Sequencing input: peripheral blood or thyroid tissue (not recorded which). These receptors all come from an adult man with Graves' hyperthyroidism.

The CDR3 coding sequence is TGTGCCAGCAGTTTAGTAATGGCGGGGGGCACCGGGGAGCTGTTTTTT. It encodes CASSLVMAGGTGELFF. The V call is TRBV28, the J call TRBJ2-2; TRBD2 agrees at 8 bases. The CDR3 length is 16 residues. Germline V gives CDR1 MDHEN, CDR2 SYDVKM. After removal of 2 bases from V and 4 bases from J, the junction contained 6 bases not matched to a gene.

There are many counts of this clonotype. The CDR3 is CASSYDRAGANVLTF. As DNA, the CDR3 is TGTGCCAGCAGTTACGACAGGGCTGGGGCCAACGTCCTGACTTTC. This chain joins TRBV2 and TRBJ2-6; 7 bases are a match to TRBD1. CDR3 length: 15 amino acids. V gave up 5 bases and J gave up 2 bases; unmatched junction bases: 3. Germline values: CDR1 SNHLY, CDR2 FYNNEI.

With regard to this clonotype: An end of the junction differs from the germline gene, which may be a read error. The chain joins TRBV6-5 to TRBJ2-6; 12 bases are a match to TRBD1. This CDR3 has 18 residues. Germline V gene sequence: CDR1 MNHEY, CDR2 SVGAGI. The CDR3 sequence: CASSEGTGGVPGANVLTF. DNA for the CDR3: TGCGCCAGCAGTGAAGGGACAGGGGGCGTCCCTGGGGCCAACGTCCTGACTTTC.

Written as DNA, the CDR3 is TGCAGCTATACAGGGGGCTTCACTGAAGCTTTCTTT. Its protein is CSYTGGFTEAFF. V is TRBV29-1 and J is TRBJ1-1; TRBD1 matches 9 bases. Unmatched junction bases numbered 5, after V lost 8 bases and J lost 4 bases. Per the germline V gene, CDR1 is SQVTM and CDR2 is ANQGSEA. CDR3 length: 12 residues.

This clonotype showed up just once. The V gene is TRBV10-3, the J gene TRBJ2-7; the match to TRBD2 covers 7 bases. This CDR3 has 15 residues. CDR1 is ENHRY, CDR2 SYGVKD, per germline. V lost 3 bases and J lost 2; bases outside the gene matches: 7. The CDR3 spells CAISEALAAPYEQYF. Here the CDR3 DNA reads TGTGCCATCAGTGAAGCCCTAGCGGCCCCCTACGAGCAGTACTTC.

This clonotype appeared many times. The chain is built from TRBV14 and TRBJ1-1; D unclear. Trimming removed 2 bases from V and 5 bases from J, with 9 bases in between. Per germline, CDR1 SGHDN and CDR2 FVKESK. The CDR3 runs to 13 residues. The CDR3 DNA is TGTGCCAGCAGCCAATTCAAGTTTACTGAAGCTTTCTTT. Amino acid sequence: CASSQFKFTEAFF.

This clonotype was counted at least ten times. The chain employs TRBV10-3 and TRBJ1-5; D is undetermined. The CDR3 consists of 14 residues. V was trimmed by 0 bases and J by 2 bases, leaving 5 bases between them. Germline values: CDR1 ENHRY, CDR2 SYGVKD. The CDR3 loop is CAISESGGNQPQHF. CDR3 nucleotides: TGTGCCATCAGTGAGTCCGGAGGCAATCAGCCCCAGCATTTT.

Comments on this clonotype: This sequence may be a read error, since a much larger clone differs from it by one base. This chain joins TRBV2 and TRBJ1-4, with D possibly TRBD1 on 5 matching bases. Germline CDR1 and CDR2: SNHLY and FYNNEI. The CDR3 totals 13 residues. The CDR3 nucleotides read TGTGTCAGCAGTGAGGAGGGGAATGAAAAACTGTTTTTT. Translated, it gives CVSSEEGNEKLFF.

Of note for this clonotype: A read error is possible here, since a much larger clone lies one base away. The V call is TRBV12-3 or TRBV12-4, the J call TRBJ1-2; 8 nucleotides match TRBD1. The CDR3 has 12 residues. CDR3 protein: CAGSLGDRGYTF. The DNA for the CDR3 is TGTGCCGGCAGTTTAGGGGACAGGGGCTACACCTTC.

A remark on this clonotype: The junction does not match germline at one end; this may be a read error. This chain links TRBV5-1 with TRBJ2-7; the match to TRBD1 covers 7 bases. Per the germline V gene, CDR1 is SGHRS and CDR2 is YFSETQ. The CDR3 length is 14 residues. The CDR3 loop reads CVSSPTGTTYERYF. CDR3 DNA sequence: TGCGTCAGCAGCCCGACAGGGACGACCTACGAGCGGTACTTC.

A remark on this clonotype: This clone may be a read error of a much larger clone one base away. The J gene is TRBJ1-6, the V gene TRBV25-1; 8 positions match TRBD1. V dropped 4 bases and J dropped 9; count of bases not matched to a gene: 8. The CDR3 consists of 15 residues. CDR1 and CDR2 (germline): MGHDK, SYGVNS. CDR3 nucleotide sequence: TGTGCCAGCAGTGGACGTCAGGGGGCCATTTCACCCCTCCACTTT. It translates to CASSGRQGAISPLHF. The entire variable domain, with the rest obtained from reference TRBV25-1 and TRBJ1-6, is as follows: EADIYQTPRYLVIGTGKKITLECSQTMGHDKMYWYQQDPGMELHLIHYSYGVNSTEKGDLSSESTVSRIRTEHFPLTLESARPSHTSQYLCASSGRQGAISPLHFGNGTRLTVT.

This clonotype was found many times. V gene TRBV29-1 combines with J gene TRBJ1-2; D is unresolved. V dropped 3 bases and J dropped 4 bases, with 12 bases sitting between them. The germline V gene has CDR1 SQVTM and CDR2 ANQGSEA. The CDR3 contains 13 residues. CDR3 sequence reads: CSVDSTGVYGYTF. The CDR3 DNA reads TGCAGCGTTGACAGTACCGGGGTCTATGGCTACACCTTC.